This T cell receptor beta chain emerged from a study of OX40 agonist ivuxolimab in advanced cancers. Study-level results: More expanded clones were seen, on average, in CD8+ T cells than in CD4+.

The table came from immunoSEQ multiplex PCR; TCRdb's copy has only in-frame clones and leaves some out. In the table there are 30,000 or so clones, around 84% of which are singletons. As to this clone: Its antigen is as yet unknown.

Germline values: CDR1 SGHTA, CDR2 FQGNSA. The germline V and J ends were trimmed by 1 base and 4 bases, with 16 bases remaining between them. The CDR3 totals 16 residues. This TCR came from an adult with an advanced solid tumor such as melanoma, head and neck, liver or kidney cancer. The sample in question was CD4+ or CD8+ T cells sorted from blood, obtained in a trial of the OX40 agonist ivuxolimab. The gene calls are TRBV7-2 and TRBJ2-5; possibly TRBD2 for D (6 bases). The CDR3 DNA follows: TGTGCCAGCAGCTTAGGGAGACTAGGAACATTAGAGACCCAGTACTTC. Amino acid sequence: CASSLGRLGTLETQYF.